The 17 T cell receptor beta chains in this list originate from one sample, sequenced in a study of a mutant IDH1 vaccine in newly diagnosed glioma. The method was immunoSEQ multiplex PCR; TCRdb's version includes in-frame clones alone and lacks a portion of them. The sample lists around 92,000 clones, 70% to 90% occurring once. Time point denoted: baseline, week 1 (first vaccination visit). Documented treatment: pre-vaccination baseline after standard-of-care therapy. Sample: PBMCs, taken from a glioma patient treated with radiotherapy, temozolomide or both. The source of these receptors is a woman between 45 and 60 years old with glioma.

The chain couples TRBV7-9 to TRBJ2-1; a weak D match, TRBD1 (7 bases). The CDR3 loop spans 18 amino acids. Per germline, CDR1 SEHNR and CDR2 FQNEAQ (reference sequence). Trimming shortened V by 1 base and J by 4 bases, and 20 bases separated the two germline ends. The CDR3 sequence: CASSLVVLEGAGYNEQFF. CDR3 DNA sequence: TGTGCCAGCAGCTTAGTCGTCCTAGAGGGGGCGGGGTACAATGAGCAGTTCTTC.

For this clone: The conserved final phenylalanine or tryptophan is absent from the CDR3, which likely points to a read error. Because the CDR3's place on the DNA is in doubt, the DNA is left out and the CDR3 is given as listed by TCRdb. The J gene is TRBJ1-4, the V gene TRBV28; whether TRBD1, the table's D call, matches the DNA was not checked. The CDR3 region is 11 residues in length, termini included. The germline V gene has CDR1 MDHEN and CDR2 SYDVKM. CDR3 in amino acids: CASSSSTGFVV.

This clone has just a few counts. The J gene is TRBJ1-1, the V gene TRBV10-3, with a weak D call TRBD1 (6 bases). This CDR3 is 14 amino acids long. In germline, CDR1 is ENHRY, CDR2 SYGVKD. With 2 bases removed from V and 5 bases from J, the gap between germline ends came to 12 bases. The DNA of the CDR3 is TGTGCCATCAGTGAGACAGGGCTGAGGACTGAAGCTTTCTTT. Protein sequence: CAISETGLRTEAFF.

This clone turned up a few times. V is TRBV2 and J is TRBJ1-5; D ambiguous. V lost 4 bases to trimming and J lost 0 bases, with 10 bases between them. Germline-derived CDR1 and CDR2 are SNHLY and FYNNEI. The CDR3 is made up of 15 amino acids. CDR3 sequence reads: CASSVEDRSNQPQHF. The CDR3 nucleotides are TGTGCCAGCAGTGTTGAAGACCGTAGCAATCAGCCCCAGCATTTT.

This chain joins TRBV12-5 and TRBJ2-2, with 11 bases fitting TRBD1. In germline, CDR1 is LGHNT, CDR2 FRNRAP. This CDR3 region has 16 residues. This CDR3 reads CANLPPGQGAAGELFF. DNA for the CDR3: TGTGCCAACTTACCCCCCGGACAGGGGGCAGCCGGGGAGCTGTTTTTT.

The gene calls are TRBV25-1 and TRBJ1-3, with D uncertain. Germline loops: CDR1 MGHDK, CDR2 SYGVNS. Trimming left V 5 bases short and J 0 bases short, with 8 bases between. The CDR3 extends over 14 amino acids. DNA for the CDR3: TGTGCCAGCAGTCCGGGTCTCTCTGGAAACACCATATATTTT. Encoded protein: CASSPGLSGNTIYF.

The V gene is TRBV18, the J gene TRBJ2-3; D is undetermined. Looked up from germline, CDR1 is KGHSH and CDR2 is LQKENI. Trimming took 2 bases from V and 0 from J, leaving 9 bases between them. The CDR3 contains 15 residues. The CDR3 loop reads CASSPGRLSTDTQYF. The CDR3 DNA reads TGTGCCAGCTCACCAGGACGCCTCAGCACAGATACGCAGTATTTT.

This chain links TRBV19 with TRBJ2-7; 8 nucleotides match TRBD2. V dropped 1 base and J dropped 3; count of bases not matched to a gene: 8. The CDR3 runs to 16 residues. CDR1 LNHDA and CDR2 SQIVND come from the germline V gene (reference sequence). The CDR3 reads CASSIAPGRGFYEQYF. The CDR3 DNA is TGTGCCAGTAGTATAGCCCCCGGGAGGGGGTTCTACGAGCAGTACTTC.

The chain combines TRBV28 with TRBJ1-3; D perhaps matches TRBD1 (5 bases). With 5 bases removed from V and 0 bases from J, the gap between germline ends came to 11 bases. The CDR3 sequence is 15 residues long. Germline CDR1 is MDHEN and CDR2 is SYDVKM. For the CDR3, the DNA is TGTGCCAGCAGTGAGGGACTCAGCTCTGGAAACACCATATATTTT. Translation: CASSEGLSSGNTIYF.

This chain uses TRBV5-1 with TRBJ2-1, with TRBD2 matching over 8 bases. CDR3 length: 16 residues. Germline CDR1 and CDR2: SGHRS and YFSETQ. V lost 4 bases to trimming and J lost 8 bases; unmatched junction nucleotides: 14. In DNA, the CDR3 is TGCGCCAGCAGCCTCGAAGGCAGCGGGAGTATCGATGAGCAGTTCTTC. Translated: CASSLEGSGSIDEQFF.

This chain links TRBV29-1 with TRBJ2-5, with 9 bases fitting TRBD2. The germline V gene has CDR1 SQVTM and CDR2 ANQGSEA. The CDR3 spans 13 residues. V lost 8 bases to trimming and J lost 5 bases; unmatched junction nucleotides: 9. CDR3 sequence reads: CSSLGLAGETQYF. As DNA, the CDR3 is TGCAGCTCTTTGGGACTAGCAGGGGAGACCCAGTACTTC.

The chain couples TRBV6-5 to TRBJ2-1, with no clear D. The CDR3 totals 15 residues. Germline loops: CDR1 MNHEY, CDR2 SVGAGI. The germline V and J ends were trimmed by 2 bases and 4 bases, with 12 bases remaining between them. CDR3: CASSYEQPIYNEQFF. The CDR3 DNA reads as TGTGCCAGCAGTTACGAACAGCCGATTTACAATGAGCAGTTCTTC.

This clone is a singleton in its sample. The V call is TRBV28, the J call TRBJ2-1; 14 positions agree with TRBD2. Trimming removed 5 bases from V and 7 bases from J; junction bases left unmatched: 10. This CDR3 comprises 17 residues. Looked up from germline, CDR1 is MDHEN and CDR2 is SYDVKM. This CDR3 reads CASSPQTSGRALNEQFF. In DNA form, the CDR3 reads TGTGCCAGCAGTCCCCAGACTAGCGGGAGGGCCCTGAATGAGCAGTTCTTC.

The chain carries TRBV7-9 and TRBJ2-7; possible D gene TRBD1, 5 bases. The V gene lost 4 bases and the J gene lost 2 bases, with 12 bases spanning the gap. This CDR3 region has 14 residues. Germline-derived CDR1 and CDR2 are SEHNR and FQNEAQ (reference sequence). The CDR3 protein is CASSSPDKPYEQYF. For the CDR3, the DNA is TGTGCCAGCAGCTCCCCGGACAAACCCTACGAGCAGTACTTC.

The gene calls are TRBV5-5 and TRBJ2-1; D is unresolved. The CDR3 spans 12 residues. Trimming shortened V by 4 bases and J by 10 bases, and 12 bases separated the two germline ends. Germline V CDR1 and CDR2: SGHKS, YYEKEE (reference sequence). CDR3 coding DNA: TGTGCCAGCAGCCTCCGGACGGAGGAGCAGTTCTTC. Its translation is CASSLRTEEQFF.

The chain recombines TRBV5-1 with TRBJ2-7, with 8 positions matching TRBD1. Germline CDR1 is SGHRS and CDR2 is YFSETQ. V was clipped by 4 bases and J by 5 bases; unmatched bases: 5. The CDR3 is made up of 13 amino acids. DNA for the CDR3: TGCGCCAGCAGCCGACAGGGGTTGGACGAGCAGTACTTC. Its translation: CASSRQGLDEQYF. Full variable domain (outside the CDR3, taken from reference TRBV5-1 and TRBJ2-7): KAGVTQTPRYLIKTRGQQVTLSCSPISGHRSVSWYQQTPGQGLQFLFEYFSETQRNKGNFPGRFSGRQFSNSRSEMNVSTLELGDSALYLCASSRQGLDEQYFGPGTRLTVT.

The chain has TRBV6-5 and TRBJ2-5; D ambiguous. This CDR3 spans 11 amino acids. The V gene's germline CDR1 is MNHEY and CDR2 SVGAGI. The V end was cut by 7 bases, the J end by 0 bases, with 3 bases between. CDR3 nucleotides: TGTGCCAGCACATACCAAGAGACCCAGTACTTC. Its translation: CASTYQETQYF.